The subject of this entry is one TCR beta chain. Assay: immunoSEQ multiplex PCR; the TCRdb copy retains only in-frame clones and omits some. The sample has 80,000 to 100,000 clones; 85% to 90% are singletons. This sample is drawn from a study of control samples from healthy donors and cancer patients. The sample comprised blood. This clonotype was obtained from a man aged 25-45 years in good health.

The chain's CDR3 is CASSRQIYTEAFF. The DNA of the CDR3 is TGTGCCAGCAGCAGACAGATATACACTGAAGCTTTCTTT. V gene TRBV11-3 combines with J gene TRBJ1-1; possibly TRBD1 for D (5 bases). Germline-derived CDR1 and CDR2 are SGHNT and YENEEA. This CDR3 spans 13 amino acids. The germline V and J ends were trimmed by 5 bases and 3 bases, with 10 bases remaining between them.